A single sample is the source of the 29 T cell receptor beta chains below, sequenced in a study of identical twins. TCRdb reanalysed the 5' RACE reads using MiXCR and keeps one entry per CDR3 protein. The sample has more than 200,000 distinct CDR3 sequences; less than 10% are singletons. The material sequenced was memory (CD45RO+) T cells sorted from blood. These TCRs come from a woman aged 18-29 years in good health.

The CDR3 nucleotides read TGTGCCAGCAGCTTAGCCCAGGGAGAGACCCAGTACTTC. It encodes CASSLAQGETQYF. The genes are TRBV7-7 and TRBJ2-5, with D tentatively TRBD1 (5 bases). The germline V gene has CDR1 SSHAT and CDR2 FNYEAQ (reference sequence). Trimming removed 0 bases from V and 4 bases from J, with 6 bases in between. CDR3 length: 13 residues.

Many counts were recorded for this clonotype. J is TRBJ1-5 and V is TRBV10-3, with D perhaps TRBD1 (5 bases). The germline CDR1 and CDR2 sequences are ENHRY and SYGVKD. The ends were cut back, 6 bases at V and 5 bases at J, with 8 bases in the middle. The CDR3 is 12 amino acids. CDR3 sequence reads: CAISGRDQPQHF. For the CDR3, the DNA is TGTGCCATCAGCGGCAGGGATCAGCCCCAGCATTTT.

This chain joins TRBV5-1 and TRBJ2-5; D is possibly TRBD1 or TRBD2 (5 bases each). In germline, CDR1 is SGHRS, CDR2 YFSETQ. The CDR3 spans 16 residues. The V end was cut by 5 bases, the J end by 5 bases, with 22 bases between. CDR3 DNA sequence: TGCGCCAGCAGAGAGGACGGGGCTCGAGGTTGGGAGACCCAGTACTTC. As protein: CASREDGARGWETQYF.

V gene TRBV29-1 combines with J gene TRBJ1-2; 8 bases map to TRBD1. V lost 6 bases and J lost 8; bases outside the gene matches: 8. The germline CDR1 and CDR2 sequences are SQVTM and ANQGSEA. There are 12 residues in the CDR3. The CDR3 nucleotides are TGCAGCGTCCAGGGACAGGTCGGCGGCTACACCTTC. Amino acid sequence: CSVQGQVGGYTF. Drawing the rest from reference TRBV29-1 and TRBJ1-2, the complete variable domain is SAVISQKPSRDICQRGTSLTIQCQVDSQVTMMFWYRQQPGQSLTLIATANQGSEATYESGFVIDKFPISRPNLTFSTLTVSNMSPEDSSIYLCSVQGQVGGYTFGSGTRLTVV.

This chain links TRBV30 with TRBJ1-1; D unclear. This CDR3 is 12 amino acids long. V lost 5 bases to trimming and J lost 5 bases, with 12 bases between them. The germline V gene has CDR1 GTSNPN and CDR2 SVGIG (reference sequence). CDR3 protein: CAWGSTGTEAFF. The CDR3 nucleotides read TGTGCCTGGGGGTCAACGGGGACTGAAGCTTTCTTT.

This clonotype has more than one count but fewer than ten. The chain employs TRBV5-5 and TRBJ1-3, with a tentative D call TRBD1 (5 bases). CDR1 is SGHKS and CDR2 is YYEKEE in the germline V gene (reference sequence). Trimming left V 0 bases short and J 6 bases short, with 7 bases between. This CDR3 is built from 13 residues. The CDR3 bases are TGTGCCAGCAGCTTGGCCGGGACAAACACCATATATTTT. This codes for CASSLAGTNTIYF.

In its sample, this clonotype was seen many times. The V gene is TRBV12-3 or TRBV12-4, the J gene TRBJ2-5, with 8 bases aligning to TRBD2. The ends lost 6 bases at V and 1 base at J; junction bases unmatched: 4. CDR3 size: 14 residues. The DNA for the CDR3 is TGTGCCAGCAGCTACACTAGCGGCCAAGAGACCCAGTACTTC. This gives the protein CASSYTSGQETQYF.

This clonotype turned up a few times. The chain joins TRBV20-1 to TRBJ2-7; D remains ambiguous. The V gene's germline CDR1 is DFQATT and CDR2 SNEGSKA (reference sequence). V dropped 0 bases and J dropped 4 bases, with 13 bases sitting between them. CDR3 size: 14 residues. The chain's CDR3 is CSARERGWTYEQYF. The CDR3 nucleotides are TGCAGTGCTAGAGAACGTGGATGGACGTACGAGCAGTACTTC.

The chain is built from TRBV3-1 and TRBJ2-3, with TRBD2 identical over 9 bases. The CDR3 covers 15 residues. The germline V gene encodes CDR1 LGHDT and CDR2 YNNKEL (reference sequence). V dropped 4 bases and J dropped 5; count of bases not matched to a gene: 7. The CDR3 sequence is CASSLLAGSGDTQYF. The CDR3 region has the DNA TGTGCCAGCAGCCTCCTAGCGGGGAGCGGAGATACGCAGTATTTT.

This clonotype was picked up a small number of times. This chain links TRBV3-1 with TRBJ1-3; 7 bases map to TRBD1. The V gene's germline CDR1 is LGHDT and CDR2 YNNKEL (reference sequence). The CDR3 has 18 amino acids. V gave up 0 bases and J gave up 0 bases; unmatched junction bases: 8. In DNA form, the CDR3 reads TGTGCCAGCAGCCAAGATCGACAGGGCCGCTACTCTGGAAACACCATATATTTT. This gives the protein CASSQDRQGRYSGNTIYF.

This clonotype showed up many times. This chain connects TRBV20-1 to TRBJ1-1; the D gene is possibly TRBD1 (6 bases). V was trimmed by 5 bases and J by 4 bases, leaving 26 bases between them. The CDR3 has 17 residues. Germline-derived CDR1 and CDR2 are DFQATT and SNEGSKA (reference sequence). CDR3 sequence: CSAFHDRTGYQGTEAFF. Here the CDR3 DNA reads TGCAGTGCTTTCCATGACCGTACAGGGTACCAGGGCACTGAAGCTTTCTTT.

This rearrangement joins TRBV9 to TRBJ1-1; 8 bases map to TRBD1. V was clipped by 3 bases and J by 3 bases; unmatched bases: 7. Germline V CDR1 and CDR2: SGDLS, YYNGEE. This CDR3 is built from 15 residues. The CDR3 protein is CASSGQGPMYTEAFF. The CDR3 DNA reads TGTGCCAGCAGCGGACAGGGGCCGATGTACACTGAAGCTTTCTTT.

This clonotype was recorded only once. This rearrangement joins TRBV2 to TRBJ2-7; perhaps D is TRBD1 or TRBD2 (5 bases each). The germline CDR1 and CDR2 sequences are SNHLY and FYNNEI. Trimming pared 10 bases from V and 6 bases from J, leaving 16 bases between. The CDR3 loop spans 12 amino acids. CDR3: CATTRDPSEQYF. In DNA form, the CDR3 reads TGTGCCACCACCCGGGACCCCAGCGAGCAGTACTTC.

The table lists this clonotype with many counts. This chain joins TRBV29-1 and TRBJ2-6; D is uncertain. The ends were cut back, 4 bases at V and 1 base at J, with 8 bases in the middle. The CDR3 consists of 14 residues. CDR1 is SQVTM and CDR2 is ANQGSEA in the germline V gene. CDR3 bases: TGCAGCGTTGTCTGGGTGTCTGGGGCCAACGTCCTGACTTTC. Translation: CSVVWVSGANVLTF.

This clonotype was seen only a few times. The chain has TRBV5-1 and TRBJ1-1; tentatively, D is TRBD1 (5 bases). The ends were cut back, 0 bases at V and 7 bases at J, with 13 bases in the middle. Per the germline V gene, CDR1 is SGHRS and CDR2 is YFSETQ. This CDR3 has 14 amino acids. The CDR3 is CASSLAGGDREAFF. In DNA, the CDR3 is TGCGCCAGCAGCTTGGCCGGGGGAGACCGTGAAGCTTTCTTT.

This clonotype was recorded at least ten times. The CDR3 nucleotides read TGCAGTGCTAGTGTACAGATCCGCTCCTACAATGAGCAGTTCTTC. Protein product: CSASVQIRSYNEQFF. V is TRBV20-1 and J is TRBJ2-1; D is unresolved. The CDR3 contains 15 residues. The V end was cut by 3 bases, the J end by 0 bases, with 12 bases between. Germline CDR1 reads DFQATT; CDR2 reads SNEGSKA (reference sequence).

In its sample, this clonotype was seen a few times. The CDR3 sequence is CASSSGPPQETQYF. CDR3 nucleotide sequence: TGTGCCAGCAGTTCCGGGCCGCCTCAAGAGACCCAGTACTTC. The V and J genes are TRBV28 and TRBJ2-5; the D is unclear. The length of the CDR3 is 14 residues. V lost 4 bases and J 2 bases, leaving 11 bases between the germline ends. Germline CDR1 reads MDHEN; CDR2 reads SYDVKM.

The chain combines TRBV18 with TRBJ2-3, with D perhaps matching TRBD2 (6 bases). Trimming left V 3 bases short and J 4 bases short, with 20 bases between. The germline gives CDR1 KGHSH, CDR2 LQKENI. The CDR3 is 17 amino acids. CDR3 in amino acids: CASSPRGGAQSPDTQYF. The CDR3 region has the DNA TGTGCCAGCTCACCTCGAGGCGGGGCGCAGAGCCCAGATACGCAGTATTTT.

This clonotype was counted many times. As DNA, the CDR3 is TGCGCCAGCAGCTTGGACAGGGGGCACGGCTACACCTTC. Protein: CASSLDRGHGYTF. The V and J genes are TRBV5-1 and TRBJ1-2; TRBD1 aligns across 9 bases. J was trimmed by 8 bases and V by 0 bases; bases with no gene match: 2. The CDR3 contains 13 residues. Germline V gene sequence: CDR1 SGHRS, CDR2 YFSETQ.

This clonotype was observed a handful of times. CDR3 DNA sequence: TGTGCCAGCAGCCGGACTAGCGGCGCCTACGAGCAGTACTTC. The encoded protein is CASSRTSGAYEQYF. The rearrangement uses TRBV25-1 and TRBJ2-7; 10 positions match TRBD2. The junction had 4 bases not matched to a gene; V was cut back by 6 bases and J by 2 bases. The CDR3 totals 14 residues. Germline CDR1 is MGHDK and CDR2 is SYGVNS.

J is TRBJ2-7 and V is TRBV5-1, with unresolved D. This CDR3 contains 13 residues. Looked up from germline, CDR1 is SGHRS and CDR2 is YFSETQ. Trimming shortened V by 3 bases and J by 0 bases, and 7 bases separated the two germline ends. The CDR3, as DNA: TGCGCCAGCAGCTATCTCCGCTCCTACGAGCAGTACTTC. Translating gives CASSYLRSYEQYF.

The chain is built from TRBV5-5 and TRBJ2-7; TRBD2 matches at 8 bases. The V and J ends lost 6 bases and 0 bases, in that order; junction bases with no gene match: 11. The CDR3 sequence is 16 residues long. Germline-derived CDR1 and CDR2 are SGHKS and YYEKEE (reference sequence). DNA of the CDR3: TGTGCCAGCAACACAGTACTGAGCGGGAGCTCCTACGAGCAGTACTTC. Its translation: CASNTVLSGSSYEQYF.

This clonotype was recorded a few times. The chain couples TRBV7-2 to TRBJ2-2; D is ambiguous. V dropped 3 bases and J dropped 5 bases, with 10 bases sitting between them. Germline-derived CDR1 and CDR2 are SGHTA and FQGNSA. CDR3 length: 14 amino acids. The CDR3 nucleotides read TGTGCCAGCAGCTTCTCAAGGGTGACCGGGGAGCTGTTTTTT. Encoded protein: CASSFSRVTGELFF.

A word on this clonotype: Possible read error: a much larger clone is one base away. The chain has TRBV7-9 and TRBJ2-3, with 9 positions matching TRBD2. The CDR3 sequence is 15 residues long. Germline CDR1 SEHNR, CDR2 FQNEAQ (reference sequence). CDR3 DNA sequence: TGTGCCAGCAAGAGTTCTAGCGGGGTAATAGATACGAAGTATTTT. Residues: CASKSSSGVIDTKYF. Combining the CDR3 with reference TRBV7-9 and TRBJ2-3 gives the whole variable domain DTGVSQNPRHKITKRGQNVTFRCDPISEHNRLYWYRQTLGQGPEFLTYFQNEAQLEKSRLLSDRFSAERPKGSFSTLEIQRTEQGDSAMYLCASKSSSGVIDTKYFGPGTRLTVL.

The chain has TRBV24-1 and TRBJ2-3; weak D call: TRBD1 (5 bases). The CDR3 runs 15 residues. Looked up from germline, CDR1 is KGHDR and CDR2 is SFDVKD. V was pared by 9 bases and J by 2 bases, with 17 bases between. For the CDR3, the DNA is TGTGCCACCGGGGCTGGCACTACGAACACAGATACGCAGTATTTT. It is translated as CATGAGTTNTDTQYF.

The gene calls are TRBV7-2 and TRBJ2-7; no clear D. V was trimmed by 1 base and J by 0 bases, leaving 10 bases between them. Per germline, CDR1 SGHTA and CDR2 FQGNSA. The CDR3 extends over 15 amino acids. The chain's CDR3 is CASSLGGGNSYEQYF. CDR3 nucleotide sequence: TGTGCCAGCAGCTTAGGGGGTGGGAACTCCTACGAGCAGTACTTC.

The genes are TRBV20-1 and TRBJ2-7; D call uncertain. Germline V gene lookup returns CDR1 DFQATT and CDR2 SNEGSKA (reference sequence). V was clipped by 1 base and J by 3 bases, with 10 bases between them. This CDR3 contains 13 residues. The CDR3 sequence is CSARAPSGYEQYF. The CDR3 DNA follows: TGCAGTGCTAGAGCTCCCAGTGGCTACGAGCAGTACTTC.

V and J are TRBV11-3 and TRBJ1-1; possible D gene TRBD1, 5 bases. This CDR3 contains 13 residues. Per the germline V gene, CDR1 is SGHNT and CDR2 is YENEEA. Trimming removed 4 bases from V and 5 bases from J, with 11 bases in between. CDR3 sequence reads: CASSSQEGTEAFF. Here the CDR3 DNA reads TGTGCCAGCAGCTCACAAGAGGGGACTGAAGCTTTCTTT.

This clonotype has a count of ten or more. The V gene is TRBV21-1, the J gene TRBJ2-3; the table's D call, TRBD2, was not checked against the DNA. TRBV21-1 is an annotated pseudogene. The length of the CDR3 is 20 residues. CDR3 protein: CASSPGLAGGLAASTDTQYF. CDR3 bases: TGTGCCAGCAGCCCCGGACTAGCGGGAGGCCTCGCCGCTAGCACAGATACGCAGTATTTT.